These T cell receptor beta chains were read from a single sample in a study of OX40 agonist ivuxolimab in advanced cancers. Measured with immunoSEQ multiplex PCR; TCRdb has only the in-frame clones, and not every one. The sample gives 99,000 or so clones, under 90% of which show up once; 5.5% is in the top ten. The material sequenced was CD4+ or CD8+ T cells sorted from blood, taken in a trial of the OX40 agonist ivuxolimab. These receptors all stem from an adult with an advanced solid tumor such as melanoma, head and neck, liver or kidney cancer. CDR3s include the opening cysteine and the closing phenylalanine or tryptophan. D genes are given only for firm matches. Expanded clones are given a class, and other clones once, few, many or no size at all.

>TRBV5-8|-|TRBD1|TRBJ1-1
TGTGCCAGCAGCCGGGGGACAGGAAATTTGTCTGAAGCTTTCTTT
CASSRGTGNLSEAFF
>TRBV5-6|-|TRBD2|TRBJ2-1
TGTGCCAGCAGCTTGGGGACTAGCGGCGGGTCATACAATGAGCAGTTCTTC
CASSLGTSGGSYNEQFF
>TRBV19|-|-|TRBJ2-7
TGTGCCAGTAGTATACTCTCGGGGAAATCAACCTACGAGCAGTACTTC
CASSILSGKSTYEQYF
>TRBV6-5|-|TRBD2|TRBJ2-1
TGTGCCAGCCGGCCTATTTTAGCGGGGTACAATGAGCAGTTCTTC
CASRPILAGYNEQFF
>TRBV6-5|-|-|TRBJ1-1
TGTGCCAGCAGTGGTGGGACGGAGCATAACACTGAAGCTTTCTTT
CASSGGTEHNTEAFF
>TRBV6-5|-|TRBD1|TRBJ2-7
TGTGCCAGCAGTTACTCGGGACAGGGGGCCGGCGAGCAGTACTTC
CASSYSGQGAGEQYF
>TRBV5-4|-|TRBD2|TRBJ2-3
TGTGCCAGCAGAGCGGCCCTGACTAGCGGGGCCCCCGGGGGGAATACGCAGTATTTT
CASRAALTSGAPGGNTQYF
>TRBV6-6|-|-|TRBJ2-7
TGTGCCAGCAGTTCCAATTACGAGCAGTACTTC
CASSSNYEQYF
>TRBV27|-|TRBD1|TRBJ1-2
TGTGCCAGCAGTCCCGTTGAAGGGGGCCCTATTGAAACCTTC
CASSPVEGGPIETF
>TRBV10-3|-|TRBD1|TRBJ1-4
TGTGCCGTCAGGGGGCGCCCTAATGAAAAACTGTTTTTT
CAVRGRPNEKLFF
>TRBV27|-|TRBD1|TRBJ1-5
TGTGCCAGCAGGGGACAGGGCCTTAATCAGCCCCAGCATTTT
CASRGQGLNQPQHF
>TRBV19|-|TRBD2|TRBJ2-1
TGTGCCAGTAGTATATCTGTGACTAGCGGGGGGGCCAGCTCCTACAATGAGCAGTTCTTC
CASSISVTSGGASSYNEQFF
>TRBV6-1|-|TRBD1|TRBJ2-1
TGTGCCAGCAGGCCGGGACAGGGGTCCAATGAGCAGTTCTTC
CASRPGQGSNEQFF
>TRBV9|once|-|TRBJ1-1
TGTGCCAGCAGCGCCAGGGCGGAGAACACTGAAGCTTTCTTT
CASSARAENTEAFF